One sample yielded the 23 T cell receptor beta chains listed below, sequenced in a study of blood T cell repertoires in COVID-19. Sequencing used immunoSEQ multiplex PCR; TCRdb keeps in-frame clones, though not all of them. The sample includes approximately 480,000 clones, roughly nine tenths of them seen just once. The sequencing input was peripheral blood. These receptors originate from a man aged 18 to 29 with COVID-19, enrolled during active disease.

V is TRBV5-1 and J is TRBJ1-4; 7 nucleotides align to TRBD1. Germline CDR1 and CDR2: SGHRS and YFSETQ. This CDR3 is 16 amino acids long. Germline trimming cut 0 bases from V and 8 bases from J; bases unmatched to any gene: 10. CDR3 region: CASSLAGPGTDEKLFF. The DNA for the CDR3 is TGCGCCAGCAGCTTGGCCGGCCCCGGGACAGACGAAAAACTGTTTTTT.

The CDR3: CASSGDLATAYNEQFF. The CDR3 coding sequence is TGTGCCAGCAGCGGGGATTTAGCTACGGCCTACAATGAGCAGTTCTTC. The chain is built from TRBV2 and TRBJ2-1, with D tentatively TRBD2 (5 bases). CDR1 SNHLY and CDR2 FYNNEI come from the germline V gene. This CDR3 is built from 16 residues. Trimming cost V 6 bases and J 2 bases, with 17 bases left between them.

J is TRBJ1-2 and V is TRBV6-2 or TRBV6-3; 9 positions match TRBD1. Germline CDR1 and CDR2: MNHEY and SVGEGT. The CDR3 totals 16 residues. Losses at the gene ends were 6 bases for V and 5 bases for J; bases not matched to a gene: 13. The CDR3 DNA reads TGTGCCAGCAGCCTCCTACCGGGACAGGGTTTGTATGGCTACACCTTC. Residues: CASSLLPGQGLYGYTF.

V usage is TRBV4-2 and J usage is TRBJ2-1; no reliable D call. The V gene lost 2 bases and the J gene lost 2 bases, with 4 bases spanning the gap. The CDR3 sequence is 13 residues long. Germline V CDR1 and CDR2: LGHNA, YNFKEQ. For the CDR3, the DNA is TGTGCCAGCAGCCAACCCACCTACAATGAGCAGTTCTTC. This encodes CASSQPTYNEQFF.

The rearrangement links TRBV7-2 to TRBJ2-3; TRBD2 is a possible D gene (6 bases). V lost 6 bases and J 4 bases, leaving 11 bases between the germline ends. CDR3 length: 13 residues. Germline V gene lookup returns CDR1 SGHTA and CDR2 FQGNSA. CDR3 region: CASRLTSSDTQYF. CDR3 nucleotides: TGTGCCAGCAGGCTGACTAGTTCAGATACGCAGTATTTT.

The chain has TRBV19 and TRBJ2-7; weak D call: TRBD1 (6 bases). Germline lookup yields CDR1 LNHDA and CDR2 SQIVND (reference sequence). V lost 5 bases to trimming and J lost 7 bases, with 15 bases between them. This CDR3 has 13 amino acids. This chain's CDR3 is CASSSKGHREQYF. DNA of the CDR3: TGTGCCAGTAGTTCCAAGGGACACCGAGAGCAGTACTTC.

This chain uses TRBV5-4 with TRBJ2-3; 7 positions agree with TRBD2. This CDR3 is built from 13 residues. J was trimmed by 4 bases and V by 3 bases; bases with no gene match: 2. CDR1 and CDR2 from the germline V gene are SGHNT and YYREEE (reference sequence). DNA for the CDR3: TGTGCCAGCAGCTCTGCGGGGGCAGATACGCAGTATTTT. It codes for CASSSAGADTQYF.

This rearrangement joins TRBV7-8 to TRBJ1-1; TRBD1 is a possible D gene (5 bases). The germline V gene encodes CDR1 SGHVS and CDR2 FQNEAQ. This CDR3 is 16 amino acids long. Trimming pared 2 bases from V and 2 bases from J, leaving 15 bases between. The DNA for the CDR3 is TGTGCCAGCAGCTTATTGAGTCAGGGATTTAACACTGAAGCTTTCTTT. Protein sequence: CASSLLSQGFNTEAFF.

The V call is TRBV5-4, the J call TRBJ2-5; maybe TRBD2 (7 bases). This CDR3 is built from 15 residues. The germline V gene has CDR1 SGHNT and CDR2 YYREEE (reference sequence). The V end lost 1 base, the J end lost 4 bases, and 14 bases lay between the germline ends. In DNA, the CDR3 is TGTGCCAGCAGCTTGTCCGGGGGGCAGGGAGAGACCCAGTACTTC. Translating it yields CASSLSGGQGETQYF.

There are a few counts of this clone. Other DNA sequences in this sample translate to the same CDR3. The chain joins TRBV5-1 to TRBJ2-5, with TRBD1 matching over 7 bases. With 4 bases clipped from V and 1 base from J, the junction kept 4 bases outside the gene matches. The CDR3 runs 14 residues. The germline CDR1 and CDR2 sequences are SGHRS and YFSETQ. CDR3 sequence: CASSPGQPQETQYF. As DNA, the CDR3 is TGCGCCAGCAGCCCGGGACAGCCCCAAGAGACCCAGTACTTC.

J is TRBJ1-6 and V is TRBV6-5, with D possibly being TRBD1 (5 bases). The CDR3 consists of 16 residues. Germline V gene lookup returns CDR1 MNHEY and CDR2 SVGAGI. Trimming shortened V by 1 base and J by 10 bases, and 17 bases separated the two germline ends. The CDR3 spells CASSYYPPRDGSPLHF. DNA for the CDR3: TGTGCCAGCAGTTACTACCCCCCCAGGGATGGGTCACCCCTCCACTTT.

V usage is TRBV7-2 and J usage is TRBJ2-1; 8 bases agree with TRBD2. The V and J ends lost 5 bases and 1 base, in that order; junction bases with no gene match: 10. The germline CDR1 and CDR2 sequences are SGHTA and FQGNSA. CDR3 length: 17 residues. This CDR3 reads CASSLALGGRSYNEQFF. CDR3 nucleotides: TGTGCCAGCAGCCTGGCTTTGGGCGGGAGGTCCTACAATGAGCAGTTCTTC.

This clone was counted a few times. The V call is TRBV12-3 or TRBV12-4, the J call TRBJ1-1, with no clear D. V lost 10 bases, J lost 1 base, and 10 bases lay in between. The CDR3 is 12 residues long. In nucleotides, the CDR3 is TGTGCCATCGAGAGACAGAACACTGAAGCTTTCTTT. Its protein is CAIERQNTEAFF.

The J gene is TRBJ1-4, the V gene TRBV2, with D tentatively TRBD1 (5 bases). The CDR3 contains 15 residues. In germline, CDR1 is SNHLY, CDR2 FYNNEI. With 5 bases removed from V and 0 bases from J, the gap between germline ends came to 10 bases. The CDR3 DNA reads as TGTGCCAGCAGTCCCGGGGGGGCAACTAATGAAAAACTGTTTTTT. Protein product: CASSPGGATNEKLFF.

The rearrangement links TRBV5-1 to TRBJ2-2; D remains ambiguous. The CDR3 extends over 14 amino acids. V was trimmed by 1 base and J by 5 bases, leaving 9 bases between them. The germline CDR1 and CDR2 sequences are SGHRS and YFSETQ. As DNA, the CDR3 is TGCGCCAGCAGCTTGACGATCGGGACCGGGGAGCTGTTTTTT. It specifies CASSLTIGTGELFF.

CDR3 region: CSNPRGRTDTQYF. In DNA, the CDR3 is TGTTCAAACCCCAGGGGCCGCACAGATACGCAGTATTTT. This chain links TRBV5-4 with TRBJ2-3, with D perhaps TRBD1 (6 bases). This CDR3 has 13 amino acids. Germline values: CDR1 SGHNT, CDR2 YYREEE (reference sequence).

This clone has only a few counts. The genes are TRBV6-5 and TRBJ1-2; weak D call: TRBD1 (6 bases). Trimming took off 4 bases at V and 0 bases at J, with 15 bases between the two ends. The CDR3 contains 16 residues. Germline V CDR1 and CDR2: MNHEY, SVGAGI. CDR3 residues: CASSFKRTAANYGYTF. The CDR3, as DNA: TGTGCCAGCAGTTTTAAACGGACAGCCGCTAACTATGGCTACACCTTC.

V and J are TRBV21-1 and TRBJ2-1; the table's D call of TRBD2 was not tested on the DNA. TRBV21-1 represents a pseudogene. The CDR3 totals 19 residues. The CDR3 nucleotides are TGTGCCAGCAGCAAAGTGGACAAACCGGGCGCCCGGGGGAGCAATGAGCAGTTCTTC. Translating gives CASSKVDKPGARGSNEQFF.

J is TRBJ1-1 and V is TRBV6-5; the D is unclear. This CDR3 is built from 13 residues. Germline CDR1 is MNHEY and CDR2 is SVGAGI. Trimming shortened V by 5 bases and J by 1 base, and 8 bases separated the two germline ends. CDR3: CASSTEKNTEAFF. CDR3 nucleotides: TGTGCCAGCAGTACAGAAAAGAACACTGAAGCTTTCTTT.

J is TRBJ1-5 and V is TRBV10-3, with 9 bases that match TRBD1. Losses at the gene ends were 6 bases for V and 5 bases for J; bases not matched to a gene: 8. Germline V gene lookup returns CDR1 ENHRY and CDR2 SYGVKD. The CDR3 is 15 residues long. The CDR3 is CAIRRGQGLDQPQHF. CDR3 in DNA: TGTGCCATCAGGCGCGGACAGGGGTTAGATCAGCCCCAGCATTTT.

The chain recombines TRBV24-1 with TRBJ1-5, with TRBD1 matching 9 bases. The ends lost 9 bases at V and 3 bases at J; junction bases unmatched: 2. Per germline, CDR1 KGHDR and CDR2 SFDVKD. The CDR3 length is 13 residues. CDR3 DNA: TGTGCCACCGGGACAGGGAACAATCAGCCCCAGCATTTT. Its translation is CATGTGNNQPQHF.

CDR3 residues: CASSNPRTSQFF. CDR3 DNA: TGTGCCAGCAGCAACCCCAGGACTAGTCAGTTCTTC. This chain uses TRBV12-3 or TRBV12-4 with TRBJ2-1, with 7 nucleotides matching TRBD2. Unmatched junction bases numbered 9, after V lost 6 bases and J lost 13 bases. The CDR3 consists of 12 residues.

V gene TRBV6-2 or TRBV6-3 combines with J gene TRBJ2-1; 8 bases map to TRBD2. Germline V lookup: CDR1 MNHEY, CDR2 SVGEGT. This CDR3 comprises 18 residues. Trimming removed 0 bases from V and 1 base from J; junction bases left unmatched: 8. CDR3 nucleotide sequence: TGTGCCAGCAGTTACTCCACGCACGGGGGGGGTTCCTACAATGAGCAGTTCTTC. The encoded protein is CASSYSTHGGGSYNEQFF.